This TCR beta chain was sequenced during a study of neoadjuvant anti-PD-1 for oral cavity cancer. Findings and limits, study-wide: Only three patients per response group were TCR-analyzed; validation needed.

The time point denotes: after neoadjuvant nivolumab, at surgical resection. In regard to this clone: The antigen is undetermined.

Method: immunoSEQ multiplex PCR; TCRdb's copy keeps in-frame clones and lacks some. The sample includes approximately 10,000 clones, roughly 64% of them seen just once. The specimen was PBMCs, collected after nivolumab (anti-PD-1) treatment. This TCR derives from a person between 40 and 85 years old with oral cavity squamous cell carcinoma.

In nucleotides, the CDR3 is TGTGCCAGCAGGAATACTGAGACTAGCGGGTCCTACAATGAGCAGTTCTTC. This sequence encodes CASRNTETSGSYNEQFF. The rearrangement joins TRBV7-9 to TRBJ2-1; the match to TRBD2 covers 10 bases. Trimming at V came to 6 bases and at J to 1 base, leaving 9 bases not matched to a gene. This CDR3 comprises 17 residues. CDR1 and CDR2 (germline): SEHNR, FQNEAQ (reference sequence).